One TCR beta chain is described in this entry. Many counts were recorded for this clonotype. The target of this receptor is not known. Per-nucleotide qualities are absent, and no much larger clonotype sits a single base away. Stable Graves' hyperthyroidism was defined as the absence of progression to ophthalmopathy over 18 months of follow-up. The hyperthyroidism patients were between 18 and 65 years old and newly diagnosed, with a disease duration of less than 2 months. The study excluded patients with uncontrolled infections, other autoimmune diseases, pregnancy or lactation. Diagnoses were based on clinical symptoms, serum thyroxine and TRAb, thyroid ultrasound and orbital computed tomography. PBMCs were separated from roughly 10 ml of fresh peripheral blood using Ficoll-Paque density gradient centrifugation. Total RNA was extracted using Trizol reagent, and RNA quality was assessed on an Agilent 2100 Bioanalyzer.

The data are from a study of T cells in Graves' hyperthyroidism and ophthalmopathy (dated by TCRdb to between 2018 and 2021). Study-wide context: Peripheral blood was collected at initial diagnosis, before any treatment. Following sampling, methimazole starting at 30 mg daily was given to hyperthyroidism patients, and high-dose intravenous methylprednisolone was given to ophthalmopathy patients. TCR V-J signatures able to tell the groups apart were searched for in a discovery cohort of 90 to 100 patients, of whom around 42 had Graves' ophthalmopathy and about 55 had stable Graves' hyperthyroidism. TCR Vbeta CDR3 sequencing of some 140 peripheral blood samples (roughly 43 ophthalmopathy, roughly 72 hyperthyroidism and about 17 progressor patients) is reported in the paper. The approximately 100 discovery patients were divided at random into training and test sets in a 7:3 ratio. In addition, the study compared T-cell repertoires in thyroid tissue and in blood from about 6 Graves' hyperthyroidism patients. Whether ophthalmopathy could be predicted prospectively was tested in an independent validation cohort made up of 18 to 20 hyperthyroidism patients plus 17 patients who later progressed to ophthalmopathy. The research as a whole found: Ophthalmopathy was separated from stable hyperthyroidism by a 13 V-J signature model, with roughly 88% sensitivity and 81% to 83% specificity obtained in cross-validation and 80%/75% obtained in testing. In validation, the model predicted progression to ophthalmopathy with 55% to 71% sensitivity and less than 80% specificity, a median of about 6 months before onset. No statistical method was used to fix the sample size in advance, and group allocation was not hidden from the investigators. Blood samples also contained most of the expanded thyroid clonotypes (frequency above 0.001), which suggests that blood repertoires may reflect thyroid immune responses.

TCR beta CDR3 regions were amplified from RNA transcripts. For the first round of RT-PCR on the TCR CDR3, the HTBI primer set was used together with the Qiagen OneStep RT-PCR kit. Libraries were constructed in a second round of multiplex PCR, after which size selection and purification were performed. The libraries were sequenced on an Illumina HiSeq2000 using paired-end 100 bp reads. Under the source paper's analysis protocol: SOAPnuke was used to process the raw data, throwing out any read that contained adapters or uncalled bases, had a mean Phred below 15, or lacked an exact constant-primer or identifier match. COPE v1.2.5 was used to merge high-quality paired reads, and clonotypes were defined as unique nucleotide sequences. MiTCR v1.1 was used to align clonotypes to the IMGT TRBV, TRBD and TRBJ reference segments. The analysis was restricted to V-J combinations with a frequency above 0.0001, which together covered 99.2% of the repertoires. The TCS score was defined as F50 (clonal expansion) divided by E x V (chaos), with BLOSUM62-based TCRdist calculated between CDR3 peptides within each V-J. Welch's t-statistics and random forest reduced roughly 500 V-J features to about 13, which were used in a naive Bayes classifier (R e1071). Starting from the raw public reads, TCRdb applied fastp trimming at Q25, assembled clones with MiXCR and retained in-frame beta chains. Every entry covers one CDR3 protein and lists the most common genes and DNA from its rows. TCRdb, not the original authors, processed these V and J calls. Within this sample are 550,000 to 650,000 distinct CDR3 sequences, with approximately 14% of them counted one time only. Jointly, the top ten make up approximately 14% of the sample.

Sequencing input: blood. This TCR was sampled from a middle-aged woman with Graves' hyperthyroidism.

In nucleotides, the sequence is TGTGCCAGCAGTCGCGGGGACCTGAAGGGCTACGAGCAGTACTTC. This encodes CASSRGDLKGYEQYF. Recombination connected TRBV28 to TRBJ2-7; the best D guess is TRBD2, with 6 bases matching. V loses 5 bases of germline sequence and J loses 3 bases, and the interval between the two ends is 17 bases. According to the germline V gene, CDR1 reads MDHEN and CDR2 reads SYDVKM. Taken from cysteine to phenylalanine, the CDR3 has 15 residues. The retained sequence is limited to the CDR3, 45 bases, with the frame set at the first base.